These 23 T cell receptor beta chains were sequenced from one sample in a study of Ad26.COV2.S vaccination and SARS-CoV-2 variants. Specified treatment: some 20 received Ad26.COV2.S at low or high dose, single or two shots; about 5 received placebo; per-sample allocation not given. Sampling took place 63 days after the first vaccine or placebo injection. Some clones are missing from TCRdb's copy, which holds only in-frame ones; the method was immunoSEQ multiplex PCR. The sample includes 300,000 to 350,000 clones, around 83% of them seen just once. Sample: peripheral blood, taken in a trial of Ad26.COV2.S vaccine versus placebo. The receptors come from a person between 18 and 65 years old who received the Ad26.COV2.S COVID-19 vaccine or a placebo.

This rearrangement joins TRBV18 to TRBJ2-3, with TRBD2 matching 8 bases. Germline V gene sequence: CDR1 KGHSH, CDR2 LQKENI. The CDR3 totals 17 residues. V was pared by 3 bases and J by 5 bases, with 13 bases of the junction left unmatched. The CDR3 protein is CASSPSLSGVGGDTQYF. Written as DNA, the CDR3 is TGTGCCAGCTCACCTTCCCTTAGCGGGGTTGGCGGAGATACGCAGTATTTT.

The chain uses TRBV11-2 and TRBJ1-5; D is undetermined. The CDR3 has 13 amino acids. Deletions cut 5 bases from V and 5 bases from J, with 10 bases between. Germline V gene data show CDR1 as SGHAT and CDR2 as FQNNGV. CDR3 nucleotides: TGTGCCAGCAGCCCGGGCGTGGATCAGCCCCAGCATTTT. It encodes CASSPGVDQPQHF.

As regards this clone: Other nucleotide sequences in the sample specify the same CDR3. This sequence joins TRBV30 and TRBJ1-5; D is unresolved. The germline CDR1 and CDR2 sequences are GTSNPN and SVGIG (reference sequence). V was clipped by 0 bases and J by 1 base, with 4 bases between them. This CDR3 is 13 amino acids long. The CDR3 spells CAWSVGSNQPQHF. The DNA for the CDR3 is TGTGCCTGGAGTGTCGGGAGCAATCAGCCCCAGCATTTT.

The chain links TRBV7-9 to TRBJ1-5; 9 nucleotides line up with TRBD1. The germline CDR1 and CDR2 sequences are SEHNR and FQNEAQ (reference sequence). After removal of 4 bases from V and 4 bases from J, the junction contained 8 bases not matched to a gene. The CDR3 length is 16 residues. CDR3 protein: CASSWTDRGANQPQHF. As DNA, the CDR3 is TGTGCCAGCAGCTGGACGGACAGGGGAGCAAATCAGCCCCAGCATTTT.

The chain joins TRBV7-2 to TRBJ2-3; D is unresolved. The CDR3 has 15 amino acids. The ends were cut back, 4 bases at V and 9 bases at J, with 20 bases in the middle. Germline loops: CDR1 SGHTA, CDR2 FQGNSA. CDR3 DNA: TGTGCCAGCAGCTCCCCGGCAAAAGTAGCAGGAACGCAGTATTTT. Translated, it gives CASSSPAKVAGTQYF.

The rearrangement joins TRBV5-5 to TRBJ1-5; D might be TRBD1 (6 bases). Germline CDR1 SGHKS, CDR2 YYEKEE (reference sequence). The length of the CDR3 is 16 residues. V lost 2 bases, J lost 3 bases, and 15 bases lay in between. In nucleotides, the CDR3 is TGTGCCAGCAGCTTTACCCCGCGGACAGACAATCAGCCCCAGCATTTT. It translates to CASSFTPRTDNQPQHF. Full variable domain (missing parts from reference TRBV5-5 and TRBJ1-5): DAGVTQSPTHLIKTRGQQVTLRCSPISGHKSVSWYQQVLGQGPQFIFQYYEKEERGRGNFPDRFSARQFPNYSSELNVNALLLGDSALYLCASSFTPRTDNQPQHFGDGTRLSIL.

This clone is a singleton in its sample. This chain links TRBV27 with TRBJ2-5, with 7 bases matching TRBD1. CDR1 is MNHEY, CDR2 SMNVEV, per germline (reference sequence). The ends lost 6 bases at V and 12 bases at J; junction bases unmatched: 10. This CDR3 comprises 12 residues. The CDR3 coding sequence is TGTGCCAGCAGGATTACGGGACAGCCTGAGTACTTC. Translation: CASRITGQPEYF.

This chain uses TRBV19 with TRBJ1-5, with D tentatively TRBD1 (6 bases). The germline V gene encodes CDR1 LNHDA and CDR2 SQIVND (reference sequence). The CDR3 sequence is 14 residues long. V was clipped by 4 bases and J by 5 bases, with 12 bases between them. The CDR3 reads CASSTRGIDQPQHF. The DNA for the CDR3 is TGTGCCAGTAGTACGAGGGGGATCGATCAGCCCCAGCATTTT.

The table lists this clone with a few counts. V gene TRBV7-2 combines with J gene TRBJ2-5; 8 positions match TRBD2. After removal of 5 bases from V and 4 bases from J, the junction contained 3 bases not matched to a gene. The CDR3 spans 13 residues. Germline-derived CDR1 and CDR2 are SGHTA and FQGNSA. The CDR3 spells CASSPSGGETQYF. The CDR3 bases are TGTGCCAGCAGCCCCAGCGGGGGAGAGACCCAGTACTTC.

The V and J genes are TRBV15 and TRBJ2-3; 8 bases fit TRBD2. The V gene's germline CDR1 is LNHNV and CDR2 YYDKDF (reference sequence). The CDR3 contains 17 residues. The junction had 12 bases not matched to a gene; V was cut back by 1 base and J by 6 bases. The CDR3 DNA sequence: TGTGCCACCAGCAGAGCCCCGACTCGGGGGGGGAGCGATACGCAGTATTTT. Translated, it gives CATSRAPTRGGSDTQYF. Combining the CDR3 with reference TRBV15 and TRBJ2-3 gives the whole variable domain DAMVIQNPRYQVTQFGKPVTLSCSQTLNHNVMYWYQQKSSQAPKLLFHYYDKDFNNEADTPDNFQSRRPNTSFCFLDIRSPGLGDTAMYLCATSRAPTRGGSDTQYFGPGTRLTVL.

The chain carries TRBV19 and TRBJ2-1; TRBD2 agrees at 10 bases. The CDR3 spans 14 residues. V dropped 6 bases and J dropped 6; count of bases not matched to a gene: 5. Germline V gene sequence: CDR1 LNHDA, CDR2 SQIVND (reference sequence). CDR3: CASRERGGSNEQFF. The CDR3, as DNA: TGTGCCAGTAGGGAGCGGGGGGGCTCCAATGAGCAGTTCTTC.

For the CDR3, the DNA is TGTGCCAGCAGCCAAGTTTACGCGACCCAGTACTTC. Its protein product is CASSQVYATQYF. This sequence joins TRBV3-1 (or the pseudogene TRBV3-2) and TRBJ2-5, with D hard to call. Trimming shortened V by 1 base and J by 7 bases, and 7 bases separated the two germline ends. The CDR3 covers 12 residues. CDR1 LGHDT and CDR2 YNNKEL come from the germline V gene (reference sequence).

This clone was picked up one time. The chain recombines TRBV7-2 with TRBJ2-1; the D gene is possibly TRBD1 (7 bases). The V end lost 1 base, the J end lost 4 bases, and 14 bases lay between the germline ends. Germline assignment: CDR1 SGHTA and CDR2 FQGNSA. This CDR3 region has 16 residues. The CDR3 reads CASSLEARGVYNEQFF. DNA of the CDR3: TGTGCCAGCAGCTTAGAAGCCAGGGGGGTTTACAATGAGCAGTTCTTC.

This clone was detected only a few times. This rearrangement joins TRBV6-1 to TRBJ1-4, with TRBD1 as a possible D gene (6 bases). Germline CDR1 reads MNHNS; CDR2 reads SASEGT. Trimming took off 3 bases at V and 4 bases at J, with 9 bases between the two ends. The CDR3 totals 14 residues. The CDR3 DNA reads TGTGCCAGCAGTGAGGGGGCAAATAATGAAAAACTGTTTTTT. It codes for CASSEGANNEKLFF.

This clone was observed once. The chain recombines TRBV6-5 with TRBJ1-1; D possibly corresponds to TRBD1 (5 bases). V gave up 5 bases and J gave up 1 base, with 14 bases separating them. CDR1 is MNHEY, CDR2 SVGAGI, per germline. The CDR3 runs 15 residues. CDR3 nucleotides: TGTGCCAGCAGTCGTCAGGGTTTAGGGAACACTGAAGCTTTCTTT. Translated: CASSRQGLGNTEAFF.

The rearrangement joins TRBV5-1 to TRBJ1-6; the D is unclear. The CDR3 has 15 residues. The germline gives CDR1 SGHRS, CDR2 YFSETQ. Trimming left V 2 bases short and J 7 bases short, with 13 bases between. CDR3 in amino acids: CASSFERTGNSPLHF. CDR3 bases: TGCGCCAGCAGCTTCGAACGGACCGGCAATTCACCCCTCCACTTT.

This CDR3 reads CASSRTPSGQYF. CDR3 coding DNA: TGTGCCAGCAGCCGGACTCCCAGTGGGCAGTACTTC. This chain connects TRBV7-9 to TRBJ2-7; tentatively, D is TRBD2 (5 bases). Germline V gives CDR1 SEHNR, CDR2 FQNEAQ (reference sequence). This CDR3 region has 12 residues. V lost 5 bases to trimming and J lost 9 bases, with 14 bases between them. Full variable domain (outside the CDR3, taken from reference TRBV7-9 and TRBJ2-7): DTGVSQNPRHKITKRGQNVTFRCDPISEHNRLYWYRQTLGQGPEFLTYFQNEAQLEKSRLLSDRFSAERPKGSFSTLEIQRTEQGDSAMYLCASSRTPSGQYFGPGTRLTVT.

The chain carries TRBV29-1 and TRBJ2-7; the D is unclear. V lost 2 bases, J lost 6 bases, and 8 bases lay in between. Germline V gene sequence: CDR1 SQVTM, CDR2 ANQGSEA. The CDR3 covers 11 residues. This chain's CDR3 is CSVERSREQYF. The DNA of the CDR3 is TGCAGCGTTGAAAGGAGTCGCGAGCAGTACTTC.

This clone was seen once. The chain links TRBV5-1 to TRBJ1-6; D possibly corresponds to TRBD1 (5 bases). The CDR3 sequence is 15 residues long. Looked up from germline, CDR1 is SGHRS and CDR2 is YFSETQ. The germline V and J ends were trimmed by 2 bases and 8 bases, with 14 bases remaining between them. DNA for the CDR3: TGCGCCAGCAGCTTTCAGACAGACGATTATTCACCCCTCCACTTT. Amino acid sequence: CASSFQTDDYSPLHF.

This clone was seen repeatedly, ten times or more. J is TRBJ1-6 and V is TRBV10-1; 8 bases are shared with TRBD1. There are 13 residues in the CDR3. Trimming removed 6 bases from V and 9 bases from J; junction bases left unmatched: 4. CDR1 and CDR2 (germline): WNHNN, SYGVQD (reference sequence). The CDR3 here is CASSPDRVSPLHF. The CDR3 nucleotides are TGCGCCAGCAGCCCGGACAGGGTTTCACCCCTCCACTTT.

The chain links TRBV10-3 to TRBJ1-3; 9 bases map to TRBD1. Trimming cost V 7 bases and J 4 bases; bases outside gene matches: 5. The CDR3 has 14 amino acids. From germline, CDR1 is ENHRY and CDR2 SYGVKD. CDR3 DNA sequence: TGTGCCATCACCCGGACAGGGGTAGGAAACACCATATATTTT. This translates into CAITRTGVGNTIYF.

The rearrangement uses TRBV5-4 and TRBJ1-5; 10 bases fit TRBD1. Germline V CDR1 and CDR2: SGHNT, YYREEE (reference sequence). There are 16 residues in the CDR3. Trimming cost V 4 bases and J 5 bases; bases outside gene matches: 9. CDR3 sequence reads: CASSPSPGQGHQPQHF. The DNA for the CDR3 is TGTGCCAGCAGCCCCTCCCCGGGACAGGGGCATCAGCCCCAGCATTTT.

The gene calls are TRBV10-3 and TRBJ1-1; D not certain. Germline V gene lookup returns CDR1 ENHRY and CDR2 SYGVKD. V shed 2 bases and J shed 4 bases, with 11 bases lying between them. This CDR3 has 14 amino acids. The CDR3 sequence: CAISEKEWATEAFF. The CDR3 DNA sequence: TGTGCCATCAGTGAGAAGGAATGGGCCACTGAAGCTTTCTTT.